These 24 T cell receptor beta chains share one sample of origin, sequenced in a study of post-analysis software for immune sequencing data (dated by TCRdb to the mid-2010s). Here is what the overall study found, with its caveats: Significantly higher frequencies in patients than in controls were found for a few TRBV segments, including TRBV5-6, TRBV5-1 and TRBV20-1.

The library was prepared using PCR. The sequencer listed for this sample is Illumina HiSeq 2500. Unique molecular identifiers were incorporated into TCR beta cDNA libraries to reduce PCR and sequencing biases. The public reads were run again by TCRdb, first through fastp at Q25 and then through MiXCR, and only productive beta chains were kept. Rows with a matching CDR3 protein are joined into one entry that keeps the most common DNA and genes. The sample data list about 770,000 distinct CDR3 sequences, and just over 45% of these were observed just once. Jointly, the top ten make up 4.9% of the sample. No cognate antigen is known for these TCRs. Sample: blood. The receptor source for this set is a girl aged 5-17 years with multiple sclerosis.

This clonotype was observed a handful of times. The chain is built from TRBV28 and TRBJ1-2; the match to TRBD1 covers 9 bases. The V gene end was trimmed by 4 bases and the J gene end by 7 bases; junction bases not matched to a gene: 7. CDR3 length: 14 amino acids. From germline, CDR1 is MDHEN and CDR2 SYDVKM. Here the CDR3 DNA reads TGTGCCAGCAGTTACAGGGGGCGTTTCAGTGGCTACACCTTC. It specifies CASSYRGRFSGYTF.

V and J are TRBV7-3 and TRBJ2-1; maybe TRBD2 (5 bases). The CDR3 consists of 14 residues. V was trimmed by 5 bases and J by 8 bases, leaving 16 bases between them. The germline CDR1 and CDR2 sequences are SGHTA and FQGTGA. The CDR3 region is CASSPSWARDEQFF. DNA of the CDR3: TGTGCCAGCAGCCCAAGCTGGGCGAGGGATGAGCAGTTCTTC.

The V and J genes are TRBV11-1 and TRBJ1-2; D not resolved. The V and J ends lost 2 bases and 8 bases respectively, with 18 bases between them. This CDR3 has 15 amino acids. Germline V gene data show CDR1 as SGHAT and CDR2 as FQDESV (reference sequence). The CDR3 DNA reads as TGTGCCAGCAGCTTACTCCGGCCCGGAAATGGGGGCTACACCTTC. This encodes CASSLLRPGNGGYTF.

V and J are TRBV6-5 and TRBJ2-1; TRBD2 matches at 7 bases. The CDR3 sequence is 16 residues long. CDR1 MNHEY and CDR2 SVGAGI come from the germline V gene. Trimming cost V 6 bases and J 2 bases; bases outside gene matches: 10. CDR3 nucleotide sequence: TGTGCCAGCAGCCCCGGGACTACTGTAGCCTACAATGAGCAGTTCTTC. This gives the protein CASSPGTTVAYNEQFF.

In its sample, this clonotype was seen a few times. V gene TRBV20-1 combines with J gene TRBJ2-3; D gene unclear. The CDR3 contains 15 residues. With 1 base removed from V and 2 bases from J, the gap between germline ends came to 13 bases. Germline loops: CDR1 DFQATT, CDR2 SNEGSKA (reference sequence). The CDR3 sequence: CSARGDLIYTDTQYF. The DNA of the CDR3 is TGCAGTGCTAGAGGAGACCTAATTTACACAGATACGCAGTATTTT.

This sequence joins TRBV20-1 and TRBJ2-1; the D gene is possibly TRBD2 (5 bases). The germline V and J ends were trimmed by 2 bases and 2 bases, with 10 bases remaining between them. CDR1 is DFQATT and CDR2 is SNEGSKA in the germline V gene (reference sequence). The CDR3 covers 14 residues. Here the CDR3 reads CSARRGITYNEQFF. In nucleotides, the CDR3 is TGCAGTGCTAGAAGAGGGATCACCTACAATGAGCAGTTCTTC.

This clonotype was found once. CDR3 nucleotide sequence: TGTGCCATCAGTGTTTCGCTGGCCGGGGAGACCCAGTACTTC. Residues: CAISVSLAGETQYF. The chain carries TRBV10-3 and TRBJ2-5, with no clear D. This CDR3 has 14 residues. Trimming took 4 bases from V and 5 from J, leaving 14 bases between them. Germline values: CDR1 ENHRY, CDR2 SYGVKD.

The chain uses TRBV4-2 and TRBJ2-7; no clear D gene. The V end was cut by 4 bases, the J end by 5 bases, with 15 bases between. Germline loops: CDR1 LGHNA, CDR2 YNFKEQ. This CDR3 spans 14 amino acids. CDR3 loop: CASSLVGWENEQYF. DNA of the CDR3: TGTGCCAGCAGCCTCGTGGGGTGGGAAAACGAGCAGTACTTC.

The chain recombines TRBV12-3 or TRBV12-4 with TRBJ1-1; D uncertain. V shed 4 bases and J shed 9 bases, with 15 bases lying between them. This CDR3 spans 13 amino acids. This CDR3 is CASSSTASSKAFF. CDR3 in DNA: TGTGCCAGCAGTTCAACGGCGTCATCTAAAGCTTTCTTT.

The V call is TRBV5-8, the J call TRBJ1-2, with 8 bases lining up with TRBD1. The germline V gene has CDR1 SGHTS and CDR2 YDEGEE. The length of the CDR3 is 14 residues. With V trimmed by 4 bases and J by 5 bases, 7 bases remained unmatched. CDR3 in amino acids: CASSRDRNSYGYTF. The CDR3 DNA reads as TGTGCCAGCAGCCGGGACAGGAACTCGTATGGCTACACCTTC.

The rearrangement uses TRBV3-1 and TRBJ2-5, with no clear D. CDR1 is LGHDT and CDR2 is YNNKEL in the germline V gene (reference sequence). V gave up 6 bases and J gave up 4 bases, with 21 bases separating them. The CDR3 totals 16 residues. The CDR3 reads CASRRTAKGELETQYF. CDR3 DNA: TGTGCCAGCAGACGAACAGCAAAAGGAGAACTAGAGACCCAGTACTTC.

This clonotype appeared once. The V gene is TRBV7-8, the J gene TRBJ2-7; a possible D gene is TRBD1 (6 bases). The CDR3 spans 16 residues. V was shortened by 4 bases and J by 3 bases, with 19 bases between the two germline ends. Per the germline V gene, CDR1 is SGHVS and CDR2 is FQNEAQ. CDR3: CASSSLPPQGSYEQYF. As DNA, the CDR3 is TGTGCCAGCAGCTCCCTCCCCCCGCAGGGGAGCTACGAGCAGTACTTC.

CDR3 in amino acids: CASSQVRAGEQYF. The CDR3 DNA sequence: TGTGCCAGCAGCCAAGTTCGAGCAGGTGAGCAGTACTTC. This chain joins TRBV3-1 and TRBJ2-7; D not certain. The germline V gene encodes CDR1 LGHDT and CDR2 YNNKEL (reference sequence). V was clipped by 1 base and J by 7 bases, with 11 bases between them. This CDR3 has 13 residues.

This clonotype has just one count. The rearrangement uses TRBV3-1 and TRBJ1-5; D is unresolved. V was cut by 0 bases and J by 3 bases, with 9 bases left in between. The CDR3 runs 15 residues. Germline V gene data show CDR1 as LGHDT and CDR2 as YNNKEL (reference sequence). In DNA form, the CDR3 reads TGTGCCAGCAGCCAAGATGGGAACATCAATCAGCCCCAGCATTTT. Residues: CASSQDGNINQPQHF.

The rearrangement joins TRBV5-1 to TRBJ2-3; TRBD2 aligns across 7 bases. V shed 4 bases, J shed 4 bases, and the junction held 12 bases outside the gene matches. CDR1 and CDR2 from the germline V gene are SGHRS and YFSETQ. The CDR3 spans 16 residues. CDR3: CASSPGASGDSDTQYF. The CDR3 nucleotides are TGCGCCAGCAGCCCCGGGGCTAGCGGAGACTCAGATACGCAGTATTTT.

The CDR3: CSARGGSGPYNEQFF. CDR3 coding DNA: TGCAGTGCTAGAGGGGGGTCGGGCCCCTACAATGAGCAGTTCTTC. The chain has TRBV20-1 and TRBJ2-1; either TRBD1 or TRBD2 may fit D (5 bases each). Germline CDR1 DFQATT, CDR2 SNEGSKA (reference sequence). V was pared by 1 base and J by 2 bases, with 12 bases between. The CDR3 is 15 amino acids.

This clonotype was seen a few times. The CDR3 nucleotides are TGTGCCAGCAGCTGGGCTTTGGAGGTCAATGAGCAGTTCTTC. Translated: CASSWALEVNEQFF. V is TRBV5-6 and J is TRBJ2-1, with D perhaps TRBD2 (5 bases). V lost 3 bases to trimming and J lost 6 bases, with 13 bases between them. This CDR3 has 14 residues. CDR1 is SGHDT and CDR2 is YYEEEE in the germline V gene.

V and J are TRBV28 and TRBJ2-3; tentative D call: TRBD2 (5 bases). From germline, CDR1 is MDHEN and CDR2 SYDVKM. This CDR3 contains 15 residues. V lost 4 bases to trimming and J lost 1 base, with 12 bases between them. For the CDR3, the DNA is TGTGCCAGCAGTTCTCCCCGAGCGGGCACAGATACGCAGTATTTT. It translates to CASSSPRAGTDTQYF.

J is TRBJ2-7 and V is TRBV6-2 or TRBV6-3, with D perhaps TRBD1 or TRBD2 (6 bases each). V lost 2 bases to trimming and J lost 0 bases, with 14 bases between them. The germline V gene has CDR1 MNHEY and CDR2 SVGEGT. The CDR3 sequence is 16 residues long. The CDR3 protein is CASSYERGDFSYEQYF. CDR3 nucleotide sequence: TGTGCCAGCAGTTACGAAAGGGGGGACTTCTCCTACGAGCAGTACTTC.

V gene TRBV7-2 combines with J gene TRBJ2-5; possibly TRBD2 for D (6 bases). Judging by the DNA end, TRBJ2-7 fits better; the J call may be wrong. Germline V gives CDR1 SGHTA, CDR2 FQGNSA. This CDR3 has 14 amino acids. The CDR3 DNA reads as TGTGCCAGCAGCCCACCCGGGACTTTCCACGAGCAGTACTTC. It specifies CASSPPGTFHEQYF.

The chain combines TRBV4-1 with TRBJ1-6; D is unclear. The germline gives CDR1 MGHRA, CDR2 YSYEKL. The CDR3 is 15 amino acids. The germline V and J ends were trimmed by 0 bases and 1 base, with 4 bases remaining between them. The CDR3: CASSQEGSYNSPLHF. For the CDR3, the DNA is TGCGCCAGCAGCCAAGAGGGTTCCTATAATTCACCCCTCCACTTT.

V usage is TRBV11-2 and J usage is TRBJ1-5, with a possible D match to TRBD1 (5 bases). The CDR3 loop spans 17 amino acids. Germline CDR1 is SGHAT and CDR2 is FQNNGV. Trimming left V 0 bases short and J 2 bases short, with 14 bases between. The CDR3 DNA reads TGTGCCAGCAGCTTAGAGCGGATTCAGGGTGGCAATCAGCCCCAGCATTTT. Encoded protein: CASSLERIQGGNQPQHF.

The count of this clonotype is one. CDR3 coding DNA: TGTGCCAGCTCACCCTCGACCGAAGCGGGAGGGCTAGACCCCTCCTACAATGAGCAGTTCTTC. Translating gives CASSPSTEAGGLDPSYNEQFF. This chain joins TRBV18 and TRBJ2-1; TRBD2 matches at 10 bases. Germline V gives CDR1 KGHSH, CDR2 LQKENI. The CDR3 is made up of 21 amino acids. V trimming: 3 bases; J trimming: 0 bases; junction bases outside the gene matches: 17.

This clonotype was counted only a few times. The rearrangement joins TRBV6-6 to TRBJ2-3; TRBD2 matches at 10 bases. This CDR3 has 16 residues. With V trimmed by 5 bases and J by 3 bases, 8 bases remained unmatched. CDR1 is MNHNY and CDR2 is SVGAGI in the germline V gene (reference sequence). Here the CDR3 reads CASSTSGTSVTDTQYF. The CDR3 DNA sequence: TGTGCCAGCAGTACCTCCGGGACTAGCGTAACAGATACGCAGTATTTT.